This T cell receptor (beta chain) was identified in a study of post-analysis software for immune sequencing data. Study details: There were relapsing-remitting, secondary progressive and progressive-relapsing multiple sclerosis among the disease courses included.

Study-level results: Controls significantly exceeded multiple sclerosis patients in normalized Chao1 diversity. Patients showed TRBV5-6, TRBV5-1 and TRBV20-1 among roughly 5 TRBV segments more frequent than in controls.

This CDR3 contains 17 residues. V dropped 3 bases and J dropped 0; count of bases not matched to a gene: 1. Germline V gene lookup returns CDR1 LNHNV and CDR2 YYDKDF (reference sequence). TCR beta cDNA libraries included unique molecular identifiers. Out of about 0.9 to 10 million T cells, 470,000 or so cDNA molecules were generated. TCRdb re-derived calls from the PCR reads in MiXCR, one entry per CDR3 protein. The sample yields 650,000 to 850,000 distinct CDR3 sequences, 53% seen once. This clonotype was seen a handful of times. Its antigen is unidentified. The chain combines TRBV15 with TRBJ2-5; 16 positions match TRBD2. Input material: blood. This sequence was found in a girl under 18 with multiple sclerosis. DNA of the CDR3: TGTGCCACCAGCAGTGGGACTAGCGGGGGGGACCAAGAGACCCAGTACTTC. As protein: CATSSGTSGGDQETQYF.